This is a list of T cell receptor beta chains from one sample in a study of blood T cell repertoires in COVID-19. The assay was immunoSEQ multiplex PCR, and TCRdb's table has in-frame clones only and misses some. The sample lists about 140,000 clones, more than 75% occurring once. The specimen sequenced was peripheral blood. These receptors were obtained from a man aged 55-75 years who had recovered from COVID-19. CDR3s include the opening cysteine and the closing phenylalanine or tryptophan. Fields, in order: V gene, J gene, CDR3 protein.

TRBV4-3,TRBJ1-6,CASSQDPGQGSPLHF
TRBV5-4,TRBJ1-4,CASSFRGGEKLFF
TRBV14,TRBJ2-1,CASSQKGRLRGRVINEQFF
TRBV19,TRBJ2-1,CASSIPSGVSYNEQFF
TRBV6-5,TRBJ2-2,CASSSLSTGELFF
TRBV3-1/TRBV3-2,TRBJ1-5,CASSPRTGRYQPQHF
TRBV6-6,TRBJ2-1,CASSPGLAGGNNEQFF
TRBV5-5,TRBJ1-5,CASSLVPGSNQPQHF
TRBV9,TRBJ1-6,CASSPGQGGSPLHF
TRBV9,TRBJ2-2,CASSAVGHSTGELFF
TRBV5-6,TRBJ2-5,CASSLAPSGGLSWTQYF
TRBV9,TRBJ2-7,CASSEGQGHSYEQYF
TRBV7-9,TRBJ2-7,CASSLATVSYEQYF
TRBV2,TRBJ2-2,CASTTGRTGELFF
TRBV6-6,TRBJ2-3,CASSYSGAAADTQYF
TRBV28,TRBJ2-7,CASTLGISYEQYF
TRBV2,TRBJ2-3,CASGAGGPNTDTQYF
TRBV7-8,TRBJ2-5,CASSSTGTLQETQYF
TRBV18,TRBJ2-2,CASSPRTGGNTGELFF
TRBV20-1,TRBJ1-4,CSARDNEKLFF
TRBV5-6,TRBJ1-1,CASSQRGIRGGTEAFF
TRBV27,TRBJ2-3,CASRRTSGRVGSTDTQYF
TRBV4-1,TRBJ2-1,CASSQDGLAGGHSSYNEQFF
TRBV9,TRBJ2-1,CASSAYGTYNEQFF
TRBV6-4,TRBJ2-3,CASSDSILNWRDAERDTQYF
TRBV12-3/TRBV12-4,TRBJ1-5,CASSLGGGQPQHF
TRBV6-4,TRBJ2-2,CASRRTGETGELFF
TRBV3-1/TRBV3-2,TRBJ2-7,CASSLGTGAYEQYF
TRBV28,TRBJ1-2,CASRVTGYGYTF
TRBV3-1/TRBV3-2,TRBJ1-1,CASSPRGANTEAFF
TRBV28,TRBJ1-3,CASSTYPPRSGDGNTIYF
TRBV19,TRBJ1-1,CASTLGGLNTEAFF
TRBV6-1,TRBJ2-1,CASSDVNSYNEQFF